The entry that follows covers one TCR beta chain sequence. Its antigen remains unidentified. Unique molecular identifiers were built into the TCR beta cDNA libraries. From approximately 0.95 to 9.8 million T cells, a few hundred thousand cDNA molecules were obtained. TCRdb processed the PCR reads anew with MiXCR; each CDR3 protein has one entry. Of hundreds of thousands of distinct CDR3 sequences in the sample, about 60% are singletons; the top ten hold approximately 10%. The CDR3 length is 13 residues. The V end lost 6 bases, the J end lost 2 bases, and 10 bases lay between the germline ends. The germline V gene has CDR1 SNHLY and CDR2 FYNNEI. This entry belongs to a study of post-analysis software for immune sequencing data. Study overall: The patients showed relapsing-remitting, secondary progressive and progressive-relapsing multiple sclerosis courses. Study results and caveats: The normalized Chao1 diversity of multiple sclerosis patients was significantly lower than that of controls. Patients used about five TRBV segments, including TRBV5-6, TRBV5-1 and TRBV20-1, more often than controls. Same-batch preparations were strongly co-clustered by F measure.

The sequenced sample was blood. The chain has TRBV2 and TRBJ1-1, with no clear D. This clonotype was obtained from a girl aged 2 to 9 with multiple sclerosis. The CDR3: CASSSEVNTEAFF. The DNA for the CDR3 is TGTGCCAGCAGCTCGGAGGTAAACACTGAAGCTTTCTTT. The full variable domain, in which reference TRBV2 and TRBJ1-1 provide the parts outside the CDR3, is EPEVTQTPSHQVTQMGQEVILRCVPISNHLYFYWYRQILGQKVEFLVSFYNNEISEKSEIFDDQFSVERPDGSNFTLKIRSTKLEDSAMYFCASSSEVNTEAFFGQGTRLTVV.